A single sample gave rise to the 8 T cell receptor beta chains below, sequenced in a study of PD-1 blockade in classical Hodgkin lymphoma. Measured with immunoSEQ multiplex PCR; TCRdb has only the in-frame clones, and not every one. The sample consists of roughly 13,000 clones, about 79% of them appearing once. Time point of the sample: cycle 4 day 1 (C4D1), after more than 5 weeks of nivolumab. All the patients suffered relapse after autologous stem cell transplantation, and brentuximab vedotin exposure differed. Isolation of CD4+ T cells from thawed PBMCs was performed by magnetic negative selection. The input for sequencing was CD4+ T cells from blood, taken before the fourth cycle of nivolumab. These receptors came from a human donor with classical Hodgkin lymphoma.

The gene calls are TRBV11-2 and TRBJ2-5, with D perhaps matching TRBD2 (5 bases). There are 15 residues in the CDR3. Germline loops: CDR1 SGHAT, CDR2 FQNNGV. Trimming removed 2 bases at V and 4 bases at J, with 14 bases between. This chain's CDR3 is CASSLTGSEGETQYF. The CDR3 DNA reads TGTGCCAGCAGCTTAACCGGGTCCGAGGGAGAGACCCAGTACTTC.

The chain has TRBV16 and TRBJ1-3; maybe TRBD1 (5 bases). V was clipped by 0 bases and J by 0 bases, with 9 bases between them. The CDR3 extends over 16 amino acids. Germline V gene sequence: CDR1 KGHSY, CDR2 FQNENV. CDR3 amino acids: CASSQSGRGSGNTIYF. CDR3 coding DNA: TGTGCCAGCAGCCAATCCGGAAGGGGCTCTGGAAACACCATATATTTT.

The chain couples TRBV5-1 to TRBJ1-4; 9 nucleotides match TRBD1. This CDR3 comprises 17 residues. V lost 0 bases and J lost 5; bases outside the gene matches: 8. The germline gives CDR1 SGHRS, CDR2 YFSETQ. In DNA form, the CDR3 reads TGCGCCAGCAGCTTGGGTCTGAGGGACAGGGAAAATGAAAAACTGTTTTTT. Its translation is CASSLGLRDRENEKLFF.

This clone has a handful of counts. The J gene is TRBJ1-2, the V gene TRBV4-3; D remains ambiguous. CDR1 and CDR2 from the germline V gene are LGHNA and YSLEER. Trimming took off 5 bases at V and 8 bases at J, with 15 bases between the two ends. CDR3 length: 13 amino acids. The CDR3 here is CASSYWETGGYTF. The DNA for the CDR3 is TGCGCCAGCAGCTATTGGGAAACCGGCGGCTACACCTTC.

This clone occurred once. This CDR3 reads CASSLGLASTDTQYF. Written as DNA, the CDR3 is TGTGCCAGCAGCCTCGGACTAGCTAGCACAGATACGCAGTATTTT. The genes are TRBV11-3 and TRBJ2-3, with 8 nucleotides matching TRBD2. CDR1 is SGHNT and CDR2 is YENEEA in the germline V gene. The junction had 4 bases not matched to a gene; V was cut back by 5 bases and J by 0 bases. The CDR3 covers 15 residues. Filled out from reference TRBV11-3 and TRBJ2-3, the complete variable domain reads EAGVVQSPRYKIIEKKQPVAFWCNPISGHNTLYWYLQNLGQGPELLIRYENEEAVDDSQLPKDRFSAERLKGVDSTLKIQPAELGDSAVYLCASSLGLASTDTQYFGPGTRLTVL.

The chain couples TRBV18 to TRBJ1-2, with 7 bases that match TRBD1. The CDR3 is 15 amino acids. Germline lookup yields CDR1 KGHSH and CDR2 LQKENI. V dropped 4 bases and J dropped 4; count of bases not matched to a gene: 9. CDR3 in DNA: TGTGCCAGCTCACTTCAGGACAGGATCGGCTATGGCTACACCTTC. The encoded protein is CASSLQDRIGYGYTF.

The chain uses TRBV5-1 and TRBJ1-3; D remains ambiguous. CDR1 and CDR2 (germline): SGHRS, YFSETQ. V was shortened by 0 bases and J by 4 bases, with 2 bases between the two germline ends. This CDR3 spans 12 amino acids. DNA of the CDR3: TGCGCCAGCAGCTTGGACGGAAACACCATATATTTT. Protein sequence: CASSLDGNTIYF.

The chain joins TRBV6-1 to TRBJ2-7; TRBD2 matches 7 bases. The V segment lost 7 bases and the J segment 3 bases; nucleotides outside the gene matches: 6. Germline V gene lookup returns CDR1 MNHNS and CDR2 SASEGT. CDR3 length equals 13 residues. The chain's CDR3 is CASTRDYFYEQYF. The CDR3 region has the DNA TGTGCCAGCACGAGGGACTACTTCTACGAGCAGTACTTC.